The present T cell receptor beta chain was sequenced within a study of blood T cell repertoires in COVID-19 (dated by TCRdb to 2018 to 2020). As for the study more broadly: Samples covering the acute and convalescent phases of COVID-19 were provided by collaborators in the United States, Italy and Spain. Samples came from the ongoing ImmuneRACE study (first 160 participants) plus 1,254 subjects from 6 global collaborators. Deeply sampled blood TCRbeta repertoires from subjects exposed to, actively infected with, or recovered from COVID-19 were included in the dataset. The repertoires were made available in a free public database intended to serve as a resource for research on the immune response to SARS-CoV-2. Where HLA class I and class II types were available, the types were taken from metadata supplied by the sample provider, not from assay-based typing. The material from the prospective study consisted of cDNA or gDNA derived from T cells, B-cell-depleted T cells, or PBMCs. A de-identified subject ID, COVID-19 status, age in years and sex were almost always included in the sample metadata. Study-wide findings and limitations: Clinical and demographic metadata were provided uncurated, with the amount varying by source and participant.

A second Seattle source provided samples from volunteer blood donors who had recovered from COVID-19. Collaborating institutions collected whole blood in K2EDTA tubes following their own protocols. For TCRbeta analysis, collaborators shipped samples in one of three forms: frozen whole blood, isolated PBMCs, or DNA extracted from either of those sample types. TCRbeta CDR3 regions were amplified from genomic DNA using the immunoSEQ Assay, a bias-controlled multiplex PCR. The published analysis was carried out like this. The number of nucleated cells in each sample was estimated from the amplification of reference gene primers within the assay. Sequence reads were collapsed and filtered to measure the absolute abundance of every unique TCRbeta CDR3 rearrangement. Productive Simpson clonality was computed per sample as the square root of Simpson's diversity index over productive rearrangements. Sourced from immuneACCESS, this table was stored by TCRdb with only in-frame sequences that have V and J called. A share of the clones is absent; for the studies checked, an unresolved V gene accounts for under half, and the remainder has no known explanation. V and J calls and clone size are those listed in that table; D and trimming were worked out from the DNA. The sample contains over 200,000 clones, about 87% of them found a single time. Together, the top ten hold approximately 6.2% of the sample.

The germline V gene encodes CDR1 PRHDT and CDR2 FYEKMQ (reference sequence). The CDR3 contains 15 residues, cysteine and phenylalanine counted. Of all the DNA, just the CDR3 is kept, 45 bases in frame from base 1. V trim: 5 bases; J trim: 1 base; unmatched bases: 6. Of note for this clone: Its antigen specificity is not known. Qualities for individual bases were not recorded, and no much larger clone is one base off.

The receptor comes from a man aged 60-69 years who had recovered from COVID-19. The rearrangement combines TRBV13 with TRBJ2-5, with TRBD2 matching 8 junction bases. The sequencing input was peripheral blood. Here the CDR3 is given as CASSPRSGGQETQYF. The DNA is TGTGCCAGCAGCCCTAGAAGCGGGGGCCAAGAGACCCAGTACTTC. When the CDR3 is completed using the reference TRBV13 and TRBJ2-5 genes on either side, the full variable domain is AAGVIQSPRHLIKEKRETATLKCYPIPRHDTVYWYQQGPGQDPQFLISFYEKMQSDKGSIPDRFSAQQFSDYHSELNMSSLELGDSALYFCASSPRSGGQETQYFGPGTRLLVL.